This T cell receptor (beta chain) was captured in a study of T cell responses to AZD1222 COVID-19 vaccine. Across the whole study: Analyses pooled second doses at about 4 or about 12 weeks. Study findings and constraints: Two AZD1222 doses significantly raised spike-specific TCR breadth and depth over controls.

The repertoire was sequenced with immunoSEQ multiplex PCR; TCRdb's copy has only in-frame clones and lacks some. The sample has 150,000 to 200,000 clones; around 91% are singletons. V was trimmed by 9 bases and J by 5 bases, leaving 10 bases between them. Germline V gene sequence: CDR1 SNHLY, CDR2 FYNNEI. The CDR3 sequence is 12 residues long. About this clone: The antigen remains undetermined.

The chain uses TRBV2 and TRBJ2-2, with a possible D match to TRBD2 (6 bases). Sequencing used peripheral blood, obtained on day 0 of AZD1222 vaccination. The source of this sequence is an adult in good health. CDR3 bases: TGTGCCAGGCGGGATTTGACCGGGGAGCTGTTTTTT. Translation gives CARRDLTGELFF.